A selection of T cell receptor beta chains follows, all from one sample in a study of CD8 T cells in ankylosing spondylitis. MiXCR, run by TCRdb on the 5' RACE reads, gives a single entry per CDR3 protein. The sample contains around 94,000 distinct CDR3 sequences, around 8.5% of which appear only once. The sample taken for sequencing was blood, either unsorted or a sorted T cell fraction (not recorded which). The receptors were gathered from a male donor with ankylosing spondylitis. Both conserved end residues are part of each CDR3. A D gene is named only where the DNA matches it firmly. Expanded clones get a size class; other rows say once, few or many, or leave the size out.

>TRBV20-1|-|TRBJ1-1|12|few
TGCAGTGCTAGACGAGAGAACACTGAAGCTTTCTTT
CSARRENTEAFF
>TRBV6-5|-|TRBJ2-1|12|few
TGTGCCATCCGGGGCGGGGCAAATGAGCAGTTCTTC
CAIRGGANEQFF
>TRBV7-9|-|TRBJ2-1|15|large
TGTGCCAGCAGCTTAACCCAGGGGTCCTACAATGAGCAGTTCTTC
CASSLTQGSYNEQFF
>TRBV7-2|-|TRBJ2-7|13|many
TGTGCCAGCAGCTCCGCGGCGGGATACGAGCAGTACTTC
CASSSAAGYEQYF
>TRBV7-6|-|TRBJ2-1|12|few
TGTGCCAGCAGCCAAAGATTGGGTGAGCAGTTCTTC
CASSQRLGEQFF
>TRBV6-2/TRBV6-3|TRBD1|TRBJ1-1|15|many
TGTGCCAGCAGTTGGGACAGGGGGCGCGTCACTGAAGCTTTCTTT
CASSWDRGRVTEAFF
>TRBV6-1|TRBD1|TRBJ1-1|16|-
TGTGCCAGCAGTGCCGTTCCCACAGGGGGTAACACTGAAGCTTTCTTT
CASSAVPTGGNTEAFF
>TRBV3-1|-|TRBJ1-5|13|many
TGTGCCAGCAGCCAAGGGGGGTATCAGCCCCAGCATTTT
CASSQGGYQPQHF
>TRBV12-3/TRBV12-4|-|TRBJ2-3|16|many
TGTGCCAGCACCCCTGAAAGAGTAGCGGGCACAGATACGCAGTATTTT
CASTPERVAGTDTQYF
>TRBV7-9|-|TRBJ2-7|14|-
TGTGCCAGCAGCCCTGCGGGGGCTACCTACGAGCAGTACTTC
CASSPAGATYEQYF
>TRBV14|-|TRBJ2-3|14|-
TGTGCCAGCAGCCAAGAAGGGGCCTTTGATACGCAGTATTTT
CASSQEGAFDTQYF
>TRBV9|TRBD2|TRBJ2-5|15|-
TGTGCCAGCAGCGTTGCGGGACTAGCACAAGAGACCCAGTACTTC
CASSVAGLAQETQYF
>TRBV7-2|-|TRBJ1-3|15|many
TGTGCCAGCAGCTTAGGACAGTCCTCTGGAAACACCATATATTTT
CASSLGQSSGNTIYF
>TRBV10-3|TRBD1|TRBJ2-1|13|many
TGTGCCATCAGTCCGACAGGGGCAGGGGAGCAGTTCTTC
CAISPTGAGEQFF
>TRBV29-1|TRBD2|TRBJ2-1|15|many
TGCAGCGCGAAGGGGTGGACTAGCGGTTACAATGAGCAGTTCTTC
CSAKGWTSGYNEQFF